The 14 T cell receptor beta chains listed next were all sequenced from one sample in a study of PD-1 blockade in classical Hodgkin lymphoma. Using immunoSEQ multiplex PCR, the repertoire was profiled, and TCRdb retains in-frame clones only, with some absent. The repertoire holds tens of thousands of clones, about nine tenths seen once, with roughly a tenth in the top ten. Each patient relapsed following autologous stem cell transplantation, and prior brentuximab vedotin exposure differed. This sample comprised peripheral blood mononuclear cells (PBMCs), obtained at baseline. All receptors derive from a human donor with classical Hodgkin lymphoma.

The CDR3: CASSGDRGGLVNTEAFF. The DNA of the CDR3 is TGTGCCAGCAGCGGGGACAGGGGCGGGTTGGTGAACACTGAAGCTTTCTTT. This sequence joins TRBV5-6 and TRBJ1-1; TRBD1 matches 10 bases. Per the germline V gene, CDR1 is SGHDT and CDR2 is YYEEEE. The CDR3 totals 17 residues. V gave up 4 bases and J gave up 0 bases; unmatched junction bases: 9.

The chain uses TRBV5-1 and TRBJ2-3; D unclear. V was trimmed by 0 bases and J by 2 bases, leaving 10 bases between them. The CDR3 consists of 15 residues. Germline V gene lookup returns CDR1 SGHRS and CDR2 YFSETQ. The CDR3 nucleotides read TGCGCCAGCAGCTTGGCCCGACGGCTCACAGATACGCAGTATTTT. Protein sequence: CASSLARRLTDTQYF.

The CDR3 region has the DNA TGTGCCAGCTCACCATGGGCAGGGGGCAGGTACGAGCAGTACTTC. This sequence encodes CASSPWAGGRYEQYF. The chain couples TRBV18 to TRBJ2-7; 8 positions match TRBD1. Germline V gene data show CDR1 as KGHSH and CDR2 as LQKENI. CDR3 length: 15 amino acids. V lost 2 bases to trimming and J lost 4 bases; unmatched junction nucleotides: 7. Full variable domain (rest looked up from reference TRBV18 and TRBJ2-7): NAGVMQNPRHLVRRRGQEARLRCSPMKGHSHVYWYRQLPEEGLKFMVYLQKENIIDESGMPKERFSAEFPKEGPSILRIQQVVRGDSAAYFCASSPWAGGRYEQYFGPGTRLTVT.

The gene calls are TRBV18 and TRBJ2-7; D may be TRBD1 or TRBD2 (5 bases each). The CDR3 totals 13 residues. V gave up 5 bases and J gave up 3 bases, with 11 bases separating them. Germline CDR1 reads KGHSH; CDR2 reads LQKENI. The CDR3 nucleotides read TGTGCCAGCTCAGGGACGATACTCTACGAGCAGTACTTC. Protein: CASSGTILYEQYF.

This sequence joins TRBV27 and TRBJ1-1; possibly TRBD1 for D (5 bases). Germline V gene lookup returns CDR1 MNHEY and CDR2 SMNVEV (reference sequence). Trimming left V 4 bases short and J 5 bases short, with 11 bases between. CDR3 size: 13 residues. In nucleotides, the CDR3 is TGTGCCAGCAGTTATCGGGGGTGGACTGAAGCTTTCTTT. It is translated as CASSYRGWTEAFF.

The rearrangement joins TRBV28 to TRBJ2-7; D perhaps matches TRBD1 (6 bases). Germline-derived CDR1 and CDR2 are MDHEN and SYDVKM. The CDR3 length is 14 residues. The V gene lost 5 bases and the J gene lost 5 bases, with 16 bases spanning the gap. In DNA form, the CDR3 reads TGTGCCAGCAGTGCCACAGGGATGCGCGACGAGCAGTACTTC. The encoded protein is CASSATGMRDEQYF. Full variable domain (missing parts from reference TRBV28 and TRBJ2-7): DVKVTQSSRYLVKRTGEKVFLECVQDMDHENMFWYRQDPGLGLRLIYFSYDVKMKEKGDIPEGYSVSREKKERFSLILESASTNQTSMYLCASSATGMRDEQYFGPGTRLTVT.

A few counts support this clone. The chain recombines TRBV11-2 with TRBJ2-7; 10 bases agree with TRBD2. The CDR3 is made up of 13 amino acids. Germline V gene lookup returns CDR1 SGHAT and CDR2 FQNNGV. The V segment lost 3 bases and the J segment 6 bases; nucleotides outside the gene matches: 2. The CDR3 sequence: CASSLSGGGEQYF. The CDR3 nucleotides are TGTGCCAGCAGCTTGAGCGGGGGGGGCGAGCAGTACTTC.

The CDR3: CASSGGWTGELFF. The CDR3 coding sequence is TGTGCCAGTAGTGGCGGGTGGACCGGGGAGCTGTTTTTT. The chain uses TRBV19 and TRBJ2-2; D might be TRBD2 (5 bases). Trimming removed 5 bases at V and 5 bases at J, with 9 bases between. The CDR3 loop spans 13 amino acids. Germline CDR1 is LNHDA and CDR2 is SQIVND (reference sequence).

The J gene is TRBJ1-1, the V gene TRBV5-1, with D perhaps TRBD1 (5 bases). V gave up 5 bases and J gave up 0 bases, with 14 bases separating them. The CDR3 sequence is 15 residues long. Germline CDR1 is SGHRS and CDR2 is YFSETQ. The CDR3 coding sequence is TGCGCCAGCAGACAACAGGAGATCATGAACACTGAAGCTTTCTTT. Encoded protein: CASRQQEIMNTEAFF.

V usage is TRBV6-5 and J usage is TRBJ2-7; 12 bases agree with TRBD2. The CDR3 sequence is 15 residues long. V lost 6 bases to trimming and J lost 4 bases; unmatched junction nucleotides: 7. The germline V gene has CDR1 MNHEY and CDR2 SVGAGI. This chain's CDR3 is CASRPGLAGPYEQYF. The CDR3 DNA follows: TGTGCCAGCAGACCGGGACTAGCGGGCCCTTACGAGCAGTACTTC.

This chain joins TRBV4-2 and TRBJ2-1; 9 bases are shared with TRBD2. The CDR3 has 16 amino acids. The ends lost 0 bases at V and 9 bases at J; junction bases unmatched: 9. Germline V CDR1 and CDR2: LGHNA, YNFKEQ. The CDR3 DNA reads TGTGCCAGCAGCCAAGACATGAGGCGGGAGGGCCGTGAGCAGTTCTTC. This translates into CASSQDMRREGREQFF.

V and J are TRBV6-1 and TRBJ1-5, with D perhaps matching TRBD1 (6 bases). The CDR3 spans 13 residues. Germline V gives CDR1 MNHNS, CDR2 SASEGT. Trimming cost V 6 bases and J 6 bases, with 12 bases left between them. CDR3 bases: TGTGCCAGCAGCTCTACAGGGATTCAGCCCCAGCATTTT. It specifies CASSSTGIQPQHF.

This chain joins TRBV6-5 and TRBJ2-2; weak D call: TRBD1 (6 bases). Germline CDR1 MNHEY, CDR2 SVGAGI. The V end lost 6 bases, the J end lost 6 bases, and 8 bases lay between the germline ends. The CDR3 covers 12 residues. CDR3 nucleotide sequence: TGTGCCAGCAGCCCAGGGGCCGGGGAGCTGTTTTTT. Amino acid sequence: CASSPGAGELFF.

The V gene is TRBV19, the J gene TRBJ2-3; TRBD2 matches 9 bases. V shed 10 bases, J shed 0 bases, and the junction held 20 bases outside the gene matches. CDR3 length: 19 amino acids. The germline CDR1 and CDR2 sequences are LNHDA and SQIVND (reference sequence). The CDR3 nucleotides are TGTGCCACCAGTATAGGGCGGGGGGGCCCTACCTCTAGCACAGATACGCAGTATTTT. Residues: CATSIGRGGPTSSTDTQYF.